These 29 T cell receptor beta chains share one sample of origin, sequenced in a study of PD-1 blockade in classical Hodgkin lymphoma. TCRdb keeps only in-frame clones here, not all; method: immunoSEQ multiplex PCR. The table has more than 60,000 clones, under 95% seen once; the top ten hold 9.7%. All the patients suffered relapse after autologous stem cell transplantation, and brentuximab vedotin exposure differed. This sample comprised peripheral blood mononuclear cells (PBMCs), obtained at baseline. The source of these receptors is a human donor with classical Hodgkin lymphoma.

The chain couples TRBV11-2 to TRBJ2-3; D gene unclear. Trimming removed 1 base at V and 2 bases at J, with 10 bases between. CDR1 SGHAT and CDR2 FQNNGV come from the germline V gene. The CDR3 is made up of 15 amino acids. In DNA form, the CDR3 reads TGTGCCAGCAGCTTAGGTAGGGTATCCACAGATACGCAGTATTTT. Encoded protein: CASSLGRVSTDTQYF.

CDR3 nucleotides: TGTGCCAGCAGTTATACGACTAGCGGGGCGTACGAGCAGTACTTC. Encoded protein: CASSYTTSGAYEQYF. The chain joins TRBV6-5 to TRBJ2-7, with 11 bases aligning to TRBD2. V gave up 3 bases and J gave up 4 bases; unmatched junction bases: 5. The CDR3 is made up of 15 amino acids. The germline gives CDR1 MNHEY, CDR2 SVGAGI.

In nucleotides, the CDR3 is TGTGCCAGCAGGGGACAGATGAAAGAGACCCAGTACTTC. Residues: CASRGQMKETQYF. The J gene is TRBJ2-5, the V gene TRBV28, with TRBD1 matching 7 bases. Germline lookup yields CDR1 MDHEN and CDR2 SYDVKM. Germline trimming cut 6 bases from V and 3 bases from J; bases unmatched to any gene: 4. The CDR3 has 13 residues.

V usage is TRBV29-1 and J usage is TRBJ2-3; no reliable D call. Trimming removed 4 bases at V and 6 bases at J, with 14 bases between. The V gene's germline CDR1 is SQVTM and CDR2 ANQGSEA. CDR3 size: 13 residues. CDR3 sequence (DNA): TGCAGCGTTGGTCACTCATTAGTGGATACGCAGTATTTT. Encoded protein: CSVGHSLVDTQYF.

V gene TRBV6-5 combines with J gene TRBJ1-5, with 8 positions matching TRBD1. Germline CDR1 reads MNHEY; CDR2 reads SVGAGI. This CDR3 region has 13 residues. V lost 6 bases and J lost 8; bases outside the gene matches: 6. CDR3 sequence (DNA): TGTGCCAGCAGCAGGACAGGGAAGAAGCCCCAGCATTTT. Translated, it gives CASSRTGKKPQHF.

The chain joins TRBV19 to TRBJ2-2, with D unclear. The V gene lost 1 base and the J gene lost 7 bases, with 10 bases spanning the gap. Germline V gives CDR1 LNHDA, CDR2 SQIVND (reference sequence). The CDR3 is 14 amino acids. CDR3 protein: CASSIGKVGGELFF. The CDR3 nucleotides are TGTGCCAGTAGTATAGGGAAAGTCGGCGGGGAGCTGTTTTTT.

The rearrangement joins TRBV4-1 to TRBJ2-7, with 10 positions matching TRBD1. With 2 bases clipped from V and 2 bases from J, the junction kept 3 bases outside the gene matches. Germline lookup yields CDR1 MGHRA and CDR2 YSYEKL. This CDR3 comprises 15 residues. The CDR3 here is CASSQTGTGAYEQYF. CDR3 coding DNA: TGCGCCAGCAGCCAAACCGGGACAGGGGCCTACGAGCAGTACTTC.

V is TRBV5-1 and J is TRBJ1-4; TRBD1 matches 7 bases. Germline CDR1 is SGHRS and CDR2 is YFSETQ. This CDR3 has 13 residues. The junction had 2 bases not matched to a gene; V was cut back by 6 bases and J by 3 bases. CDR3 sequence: CASKDRANEKLFF. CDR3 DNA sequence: TGCGCCAGCAAAGACAGGGCTAATGAAAAACTGTTTTTT.

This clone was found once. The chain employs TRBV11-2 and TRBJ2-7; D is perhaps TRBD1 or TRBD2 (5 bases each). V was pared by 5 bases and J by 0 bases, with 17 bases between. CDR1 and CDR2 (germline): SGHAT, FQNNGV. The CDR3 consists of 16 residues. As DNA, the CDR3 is TGTGCCAGCAGCCCCGGGGCCACAGAGGACTCCTACGAGCAGTACTTC. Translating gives CASSPGATEDSYEQYF.

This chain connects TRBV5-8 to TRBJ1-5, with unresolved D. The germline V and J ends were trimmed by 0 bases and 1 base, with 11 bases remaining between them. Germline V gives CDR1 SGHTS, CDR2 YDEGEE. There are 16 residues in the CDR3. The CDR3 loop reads CASSLEGFGSNQPQHF. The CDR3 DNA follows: TGTGCCAGCAGCTTGGAAGGGTTTGGGAGCAATCAGCCCCAGCATTTT.

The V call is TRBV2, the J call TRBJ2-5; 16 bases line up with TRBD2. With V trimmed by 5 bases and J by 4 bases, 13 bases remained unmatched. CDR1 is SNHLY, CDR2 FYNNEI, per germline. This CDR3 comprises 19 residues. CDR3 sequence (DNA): TGTGCCAGCAGTCCCCGCCCGGGACTAGCGGGAGGGCCGGGAGAGACCCAGTACTTC. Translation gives CASSPRPGLAGGPGETQYF.

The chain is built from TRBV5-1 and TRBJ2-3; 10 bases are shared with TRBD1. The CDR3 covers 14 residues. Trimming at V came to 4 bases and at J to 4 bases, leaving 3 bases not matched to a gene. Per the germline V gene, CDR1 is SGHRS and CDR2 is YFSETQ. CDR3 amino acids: CASSIGQGADTQYF. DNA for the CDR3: TGCGCCAGCAGCATCGGACAGGGGGCAGATACGCAGTATTTT.

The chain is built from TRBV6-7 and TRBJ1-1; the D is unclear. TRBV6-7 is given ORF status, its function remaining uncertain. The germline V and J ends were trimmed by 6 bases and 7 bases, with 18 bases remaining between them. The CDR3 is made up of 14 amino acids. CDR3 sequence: CASSPTGSGFEAFF. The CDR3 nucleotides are TGTGCCAGCAGCCCGACCGGGTCCGGGTTTGAAGCTTTCTTT.

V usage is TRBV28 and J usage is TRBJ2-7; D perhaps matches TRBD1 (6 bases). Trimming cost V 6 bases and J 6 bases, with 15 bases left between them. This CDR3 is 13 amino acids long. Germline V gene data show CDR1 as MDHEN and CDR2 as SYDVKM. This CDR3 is CASSPLQGREQYF. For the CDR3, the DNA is TGTGCCAGCAGCCCACTACAGGGCCGCGAGCAGTACTTC. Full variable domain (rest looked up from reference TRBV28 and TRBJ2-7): DVKVTQSSRYLVKRTGEKVFLECVQDMDHENMFWYRQDPGLGLRLIYFSYDVKMKEKGDIPEGYSVSREKKERFSLILESASTNQTSMYLCASSPLQGREQYFGPGTRLTVT.

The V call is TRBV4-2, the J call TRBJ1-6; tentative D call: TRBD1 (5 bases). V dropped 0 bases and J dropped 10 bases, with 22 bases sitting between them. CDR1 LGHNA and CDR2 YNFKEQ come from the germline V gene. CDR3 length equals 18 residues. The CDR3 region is CASSQDKGFWQGASPLHF. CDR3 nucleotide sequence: TGTGCCAGCAGCCAAGATAAGGGTTTTTGGCAGGGTGCCTCACCCCTCCACTTT.

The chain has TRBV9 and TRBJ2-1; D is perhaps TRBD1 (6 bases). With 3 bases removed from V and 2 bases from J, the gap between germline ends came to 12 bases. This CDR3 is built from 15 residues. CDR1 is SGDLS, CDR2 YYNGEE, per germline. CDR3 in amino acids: CASSALTGTYNEQFF. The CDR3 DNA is TGTGCCAGCAGCGCTCTCACAGGGACCTACAATGAGCAGTTCTTC.

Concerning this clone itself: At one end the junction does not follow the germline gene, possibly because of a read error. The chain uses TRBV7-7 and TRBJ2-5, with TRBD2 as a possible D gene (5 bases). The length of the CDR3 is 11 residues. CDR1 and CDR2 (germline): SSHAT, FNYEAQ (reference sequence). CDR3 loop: CASSSGSTLNF. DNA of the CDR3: TGTGCCAGCAGCTCGGGATCGACACTGAACTTC.

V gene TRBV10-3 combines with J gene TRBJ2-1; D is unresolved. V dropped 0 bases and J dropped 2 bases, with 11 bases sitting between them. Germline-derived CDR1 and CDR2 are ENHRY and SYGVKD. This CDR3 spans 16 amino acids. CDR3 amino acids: CAISESRQRAYNEQFF. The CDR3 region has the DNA TGTGCCATCAGTGAGTCCCGTCAGCGTGCCTACAATGAGCAGTTCTTC.

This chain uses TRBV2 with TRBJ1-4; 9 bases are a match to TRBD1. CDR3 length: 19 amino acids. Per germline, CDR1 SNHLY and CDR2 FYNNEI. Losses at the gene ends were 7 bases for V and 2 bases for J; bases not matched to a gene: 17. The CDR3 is CASTYYRQGGLGTNEKLFF. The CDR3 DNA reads TGTGCCAGCACCTACTATAGACAGGGGGGCCTTGGTACTAATGAAAAACTGTTTTTT.

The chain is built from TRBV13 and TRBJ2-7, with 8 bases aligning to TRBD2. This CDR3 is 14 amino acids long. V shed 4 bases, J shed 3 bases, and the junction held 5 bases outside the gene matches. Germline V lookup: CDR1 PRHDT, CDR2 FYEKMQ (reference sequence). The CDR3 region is CASSSGTRFYEQYF. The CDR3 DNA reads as TGTGCCAGCAGCTCCGGGACTAGATTCTACGAGCAGTACTTC.

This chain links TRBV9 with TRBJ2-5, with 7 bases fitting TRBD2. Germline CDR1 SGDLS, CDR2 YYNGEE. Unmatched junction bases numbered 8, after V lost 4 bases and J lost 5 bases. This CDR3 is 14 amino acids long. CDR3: CASSPRLAVETQYF. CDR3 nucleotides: TGTGCCAGCAGCCCCCGACTAGCTGTGGAGACCCAGTACTTC.

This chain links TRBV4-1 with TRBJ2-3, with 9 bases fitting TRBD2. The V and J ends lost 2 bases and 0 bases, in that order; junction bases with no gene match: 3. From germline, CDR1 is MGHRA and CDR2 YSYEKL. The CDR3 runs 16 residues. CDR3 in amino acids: CASSQSTSGSTDTQYF. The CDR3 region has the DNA TGCGCCAGCAGCCAATCGACTAGCGGTAGCACAGATACGCAGTATTTT.

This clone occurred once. The CDR3 spells CASRQTGGTEAFF. In nucleotides, the CDR3 is TGTGCCAGCAGGCAGACAGGGGGCACTGAAGCTTTCTTT. J is TRBJ1-1 and V is TRBV7-3, with 9 nucleotides matching TRBD1. This CDR3 region has 13 residues. Germline lookup yields CDR1 SGHTA and CDR2 FQGTGA. J lost 4 bases, V lost 6 bases, and 3 bases had no gene match.

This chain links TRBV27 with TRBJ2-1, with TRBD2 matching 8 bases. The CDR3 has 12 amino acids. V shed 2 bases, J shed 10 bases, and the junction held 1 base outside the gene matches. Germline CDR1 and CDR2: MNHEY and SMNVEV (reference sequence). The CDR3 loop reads CASSLGGREQFF. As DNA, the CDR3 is TGTGCCAGCAGTTTAGGCGGGAGGGAGCAGTTCTTC.

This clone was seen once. The DNA of the CDR3 is TGTGCCAGCAGTGTGCGGGGCAGAACTTCTAACTATGGCTACACCTTC. This gives the protein CASSVRGRTSNYGYTF. The genes are TRBV28 and TRBJ1-2; weak D call: TRBD1 (5 bases). The CDR3 covers 16 residues. Trimming stripped 5 bases from V and 0 bases from J, with 16 bases between. In germline, CDR1 is MDHEN, CDR2 SYDVKM.

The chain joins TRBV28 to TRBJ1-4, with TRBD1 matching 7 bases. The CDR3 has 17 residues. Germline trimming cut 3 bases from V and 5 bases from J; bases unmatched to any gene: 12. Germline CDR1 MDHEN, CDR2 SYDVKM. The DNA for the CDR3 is TGTGCCAGCAGTTTTTTGAGTTCGACAGGGCTAAATGAAAAACTGTTTTTT. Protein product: CASSFLSSTGLNEKLFF.

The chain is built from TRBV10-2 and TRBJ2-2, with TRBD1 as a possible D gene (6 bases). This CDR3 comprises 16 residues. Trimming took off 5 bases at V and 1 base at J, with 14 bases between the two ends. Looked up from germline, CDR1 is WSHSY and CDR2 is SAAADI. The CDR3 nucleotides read TGCGCCAGCAGTCTACCGGGACACGAGAACACCGGGGAGCTGTTTTTT. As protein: CASSLPGHENTGELFF.

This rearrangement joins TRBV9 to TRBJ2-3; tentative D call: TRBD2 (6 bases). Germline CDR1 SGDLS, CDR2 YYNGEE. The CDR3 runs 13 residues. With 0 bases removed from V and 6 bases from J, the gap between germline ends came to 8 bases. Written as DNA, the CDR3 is TGTGCCAGCAGCGTAGCAGCGGGTGATACGCAGTATTTT. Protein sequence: CASSVAAGDTQYF.

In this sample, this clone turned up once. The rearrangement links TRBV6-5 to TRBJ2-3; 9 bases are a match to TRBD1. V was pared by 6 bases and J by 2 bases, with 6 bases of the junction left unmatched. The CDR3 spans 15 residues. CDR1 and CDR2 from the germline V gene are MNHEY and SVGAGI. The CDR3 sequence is CASRRQGDFTDTQYF. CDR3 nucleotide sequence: TGTGCCAGCAGACGACAGGGGGATTTCACAGATACGCAGTATTTT.